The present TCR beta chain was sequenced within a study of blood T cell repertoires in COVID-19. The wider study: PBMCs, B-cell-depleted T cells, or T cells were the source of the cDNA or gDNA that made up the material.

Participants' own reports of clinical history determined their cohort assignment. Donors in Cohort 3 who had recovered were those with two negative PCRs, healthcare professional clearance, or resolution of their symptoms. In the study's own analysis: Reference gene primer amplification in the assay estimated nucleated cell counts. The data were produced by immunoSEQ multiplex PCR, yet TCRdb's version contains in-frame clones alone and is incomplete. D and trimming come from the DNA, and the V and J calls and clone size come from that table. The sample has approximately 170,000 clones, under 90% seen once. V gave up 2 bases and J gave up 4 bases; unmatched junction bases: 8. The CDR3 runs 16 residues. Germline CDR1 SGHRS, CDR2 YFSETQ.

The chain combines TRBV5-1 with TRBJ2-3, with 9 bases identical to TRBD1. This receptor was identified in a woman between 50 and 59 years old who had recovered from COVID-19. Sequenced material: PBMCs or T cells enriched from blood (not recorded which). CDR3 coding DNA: TGCGCCAGCAGCTTCCACGGACAGGGGTCTGCAGATACGCAGTATTTT. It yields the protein CASSFHGQGSADTQYF.